This entry lists 31 T cell receptor beta chains sequenced from one sample in a study of blood T cell repertoires in COVID-19. Some clones are missing from TCRdb's copy, which holds only in-frame ones; the method was immunoSEQ multiplex PCR. The table shows about 200,000 clones, with more than 70% occurring only once. Input material: PBMCs or T cells enriched from blood (not recorded which). All receptors come from a woman younger than 30 who had recovered from COVID-19.

This chain connects TRBV6-5 to TRBJ1-1; TRBD1 aligns across 9 bases. J was trimmed by 11 bases and V by 4 bases; bases with no gene match: 14. The CDR3 is 15 amino acids. CDR1 is MNHEY and CDR2 is SVGAGI in the germline V gene. The CDR3 is CASSSPNNIQGAAFF. The CDR3 DNA sequence: TGTGCCAGCAGTTCTCCCAACAACATACAGGGGGCGGCTTTCTTT.

This rearrangement joins TRBV5-4 to TRBJ2-1, with D perhaps matching TRBD2 (5 bases). Trimming removed 9 bases from V and 7 bases from J, with 14 bases in between. The germline V gene encodes CDR1 SGHNT and CDR2 YYREEE (reference sequence). This CDR3 is 12 amino acids long. CDR3 nucleotide sequence: TGTGCCATAAAGGACTGGGAGAATGAGCAGTTCTTC. This sequence encodes CAIKDWENEQFF.

The chain links TRBV24-1 to TRBJ1-5; D unresolved. The CDR3 runs 13 residues. CDR1 is KGHDR and CDR2 is SFDVKD in the germline V gene. Between the trimmed V and J ends, which lost 12 bases and 2 bases, there was a span of 13 bases. CDR3 protein: CASGRGRNQPQHF. CDR3 nucleotide sequence: TGTGCCTCCGGACGGGGTCGCAATCAGCCCCAGCATTTT.

This chain links TRBV5-1 with TRBJ2-1; 7 bases agree with TRBD2. The CDR3 is 16 residues long. With 0 bases clipped from V and 9 bases from J, the junction kept 12 bases outside the gene matches. The germline V gene encodes CDR1 SGHRS and CDR2 YFSETQ. The CDR3 reads CASSLERNRGVSEQFF. The CDR3 bases are TGCGCCAGCAGCTTGGAAAGGAATCGGGGGGTTAGTGAGCAGTTCTTC.

The chain links TRBV12-3 or TRBV12-4 to TRBJ2-3, with a tentative D call TRBD2 (6 bases). Trimming pared 6 bases from V and 6 bases from J, leaving 10 bases between. There are 12 residues in the CDR3. CDR3 nucleotide sequence: TGTGCCAGCAGCCGGGAGTCGGATACGCAGTATTTT. This codes for CASSRESDTQYF.

A single count supports this clone. V and J are TRBV6-4 and TRBJ2-1; tentative D call: TRBD2 (6 bases). Trimming left V 0 bases short and J 9 bases short, with 18 bases between. The CDR3 has 16 residues. Germline V gene lookup returns CDR1 MRHNA and CDR2 SNTAGT. This CDR3 is CASSDSESSALFEQFF. In DNA, the CDR3 is TGTGCCAGCAGTGACTCGGAGTCTAGCGCTCTTTTTGAGCAGTTCTTC.

The gene calls are TRBV30 and TRBJ1-5; possibly TRBD1 for D (5 bases). The germline CDR1 and CDR2 sequences are GTSNPN and SVGIG (reference sequence). This CDR3 region has 16 residues. Trimming took 0 bases from V and 3 from J, leaving 15 bases between them. This chain's CDR3 is CAWSVLGQPLNQPQHF. The CDR3 DNA is TGTGCCTGGAGTGTACTGGGGCAGCCACTCAATCAGCCCCAGCATTTT.

Turning to this clone: Distinct nucleotide sequences in the sample also encode this CDR3. The chain carries TRBV5-1 and TRBJ2-1; 7 bases are a match to TRBD2. J lost 4 bases, V lost 0 bases, and 4 bases had no gene match. Germline V gene data show CDR1 as SGHRS and CDR2 as YFSETQ. The CDR3 has 15 amino acids. This CDR3 is CASSLGGGPYNEQFF. The CDR3 bases are TGCGCCAGCAGCTTGGGCGGGGGACCTTACAATGAGCAGTTCTTC.

The rearrangement uses TRBV4-1 and TRBJ2-6; 12 bases are shared with TRBD2. Germline CDR1 reads MGHRA; CDR2 reads YSYEKL. V dropped 6 bases and J dropped 1; count of bases not matched to a gene: 10. CDR3 length: 19 residues. The CDR3 bases are TGCGCCAGCAGTCAGGCGGGTCTAGCGGGGGGGTCTGGGGCCAACGTCCTGACTTTC. It translates to CASSQAGLAGGSGANVLTF.

The V gene is TRBV6-5, the J gene TRBJ2-2; TRBD1 agrees at 8 bases. The ends lost 7 bases at V and 6 bases at J; junction bases unmatched: 4. CDR3 length: 13 residues. Germline values: CDR1 MNHEY, CDR2 SVGAGI. The CDR3 sequence: CASIWGQAGELFF. CDR3 sequence (DNA): TGTGCCAGCATCTGGGGACAGGCCGGGGAGCTGTTTTTT.

This clone occurred once. The chain employs TRBV5-6 and TRBJ2-3, with 10 bases identical to TRBD2. This CDR3 spans 15 amino acids. Per germline, CDR1 SGHDT and CDR2 YYEEEE. Trimming cost V 5 bases and J 2 bases; bases outside gene matches: 5. CDR3 in amino acids: CASRLAGAFTDTQYF. CDR3 coding DNA: TGTGCCAGCAGGCTAGCGGGGGCCTTCACAGATACGCAGTATTTT.

The CDR3 DNA sequence: TGTGCCAGCAGCTTCACCGGGATGGACTATGGCTACACCTTC. Translated: CASSFTGMDYGYTF. V usage is TRBV7-3 and J usage is TRBJ1-2; no clear D gene. V was cut by 3 bases and J by 3 bases, with 11 bases left in between. Germline V gene sequence: CDR1 SGHTA, CDR2 FQGTGA. The CDR3 has 14 residues.

The chain has TRBV5-4 and TRBJ1-1; possible D gene TRBD1, 6 bases. Germline assignment: CDR1 SGHNT and CDR2 YYREEE (reference sequence). The CDR3 length is 17 residues. V lost 3 bases to trimming and J lost 5 bases, with 23 bases between them. The CDR3 here is CASSWGLGARVDTEAFF. The DNA of the CDR3 is TGTGCCAGCAGCTGGGGGTTGGGGGCGCGGGTGGATACTGAAGCTTTCTTT.

The V and J genes are TRBV30 and TRBJ1-2; D is unresolved. CDR1 and CDR2 from the germline V gene are GTSNPN and SVGIG (reference sequence). V was trimmed by 2 bases and J by 8 bases, leaving 12 bases between them. The CDR3 loop spans 12 amino acids. The CDR3 region is CAWSPGGGGYTF. Here the CDR3 DNA reads TGTGCCTGGAGTCCAGGAGGAGGGGGCTACACCTTC.

This chain joins TRBV6-6 and TRBJ2-7; perhaps TRBD2 as D (5 bases). The length of the CDR3 is 15 residues. The germline V gene has CDR1 MNHNY and CDR2 SVGAGI (reference sequence). V was trimmed by 3 bases and J by 3 bases, leaving 15 bases between them. DNA of the CDR3: TGTGCCAGCAGTTATCAGGACGGGAAGGGCTACGAGCAGTACTTC. Protein: CASSYQDGKGYEQYF.

The chain is built from TRBV11-1 and TRBJ1-4, with D uncertain. Trimming stripped 10 bases from V and 7 bases from J, with 16 bases between. The CDR3 totals 13 residues. From germline, CDR1 is SGHAT and CDR2 FQDESV (reference sequence). The CDR3 DNA is TGTGCCATCCGAACTAGTTACGGTGAAAAACTGTTTTTT. It yields the protein CAIRTSYGEKLFF. Drawing the rest from reference TRBV11-1 and TRBJ1-4, the complete variable domain is EAEVAQSPRYKITEKSQAVAFWCDPISGHATLYWYRQILGQGPELLVQFQDESVVDDSQLPKDRFSAERLKGVDSTLKIQPAELGDSAMYLCAIRTSYGEKLFFGSGTQLSVL.

This chain joins TRBV9 and TRBJ1-3; D is uncertain. Per germline, CDR1 SGDLS and CDR2 YYNGEE. V gave up 1 base and J gave up 4 bases, with 12 bases separating them. The CDR3 totals 15 residues. The CDR3 spells CASSVSTGRGNTIYF. For the CDR3, the DNA is TGTGCCAGCAGCGTATCGACGGGAAGGGGAAACACCATATATTTT.

This clone occurred a few times. The chain has TRBV5-4 and TRBJ2-3, with D perhaps matching TRBD1 (5 bases). This CDR3 has 16 amino acids. V was clipped by 4 bases and J by 3 bases, with 18 bases between them. CDR1 and CDR2 from the germline V gene are SGHNT and YYREEE (reference sequence). The CDR3 DNA sequence: TGTGCCAGCAGCGACGCAGGGTCTAGAGGAACAGATACGCAGTATTTT. Its protein product is CASSDAGSRGTDTQYF.

V gene TRBV28 combines with J gene TRBJ1-5, with D possibly being TRBD1 (6 bases). V was pared by 1 base and J by 8 bases, with 9 bases between. From germline, CDR1 is MDHEN and CDR2 SYDVKM. The CDR3 has 13 residues. The CDR3 loop is CASSLSRGEPQHF. CDR3 nucleotide sequence: TGTGCCAGCAGTTTATCCAGGGGTGAGCCCCAGCATTTT. Filled out from reference TRBV28 and TRBJ1-5, the complete variable domain reads DVKVTQSSRYLVKRTGEKVFLECVQDMDHENMFWYRQDPGLGLRLIYFSYDVKMKEKGDIPEGYSVSREKKERFSLILESASTNQTSMYLCASSLSRGEPQHFGDGTRLSIL.

The chain joins TRBV11-2 to TRBJ2-3, with TRBD2 matching 8 bases. The length of the CDR3 is 18 residues. Per the germline V gene, CDR1 is SGHAT and CDR2 is FQNNGV. J lost 4 bases, V lost 5 bases, and 17 bases had no gene match. CDR3 sequence (DNA): TGTGCCAGCAGCAAAGATGACGGGGGGGCCGTCCGACCAGATACGCAGTATTTT. It translates to CASSKDDGGAVRPDTQYF.

The chain has TRBV7-9 and TRBJ2-5; D is ambiguous. The V end was cut by 7 bases, the J end by 1 base, with 10 bases between. Germline CDR1 is SEHNR and CDR2 is FQNEAQ (reference sequence). The CDR3 covers 13 residues. In DNA form, the CDR3 reads TGTGCCAGCAAAGCAACTGTCCAAGAGACCCAGTACTTC. This encodes CASKATVQETQYF.

The chain is built from TRBV10-3 and TRBJ2-7, with a weak D call TRBD1 (6 bases). Trimming stripped 6 bases from V and 2 bases from J, with 8 bases between. Looked up from germline, CDR1 is ENHRY and CDR2 is SYGVKD. CDR3 size: 12 residues. The CDR3, as DNA: TGTGCCATCAGGGACAGACCCTACGAGCAGTACTTC. Translating it yields CAIRDRPYEQYF.

The rearrangement links TRBV5-6 to TRBJ2-3, with TRBD2 matching 8 bases. Per the germline V gene, CDR1 is SGHDT and CDR2 is YYEEEE. CDR3 length equals 17 residues. The ends lost 1 base at V and 1 base at J; junction bases unmatched: 8. DNA of the CDR3: TGTGCCAGCAGCTTGATCTCGCGAGCGGGGGGCACAGATACGCAGTATTTT. Its translation: CASSLISRAGGTDTQYF. Supplemented by reference TRBV5-6 and TRBJ2-3, the full variable domain reads DAGVTQSPTHLIKTRGQQVTLRCSPKSGHDTVSWYQQALGQGPQFIFQYYEEEERQRGNFPDRFSGHQFPNYSSELNVNALLLGDSALYLCASSLISRAGGTDTQYFGPGTRLTVL.

The V and J genes are TRBV19 and TRBJ1-1; TRBD1 is a possible D gene (6 bases). V was pared by 6 bases and J by 6 bases, with 17 bases between. CDR1 is LNHDA and CDR2 is SQIVND in the germline V gene (reference sequence). The length of the CDR3 is 14 residues. The CDR3 region has the DNA TGTGCCAGTAGCCTACAGGGTGTCAAAGCTGAAGCTTTCTTT. Translation gives CASSLQGVKAEAFF.

J is TRBJ2-7 and V is TRBV11-2, with 7 nucleotides matching TRBD1. CDR1 is SGHAT, CDR2 FQNNGV, per germline. This CDR3 is 11 amino acids long. Trimming removed 4 bases from V and 7 bases from J; junction bases left unmatched: 1. In nucleotides, the CDR3 is TGTGCCAGCAGCTCGGACAGGGAGCAGTACTTC. It specifies CASSSDREQYF.

In its sample, this clone was seen once. The V gene is TRBV19, the J gene TRBJ1-1; the match to TRBD1 covers 10 bases. CDR1 is LNHDA and CDR2 is SQIVND in the germline V gene (reference sequence). Losses at the gene ends were 7 bases for V and 5 bases for J; bases not matched to a gene: 4. This CDR3 has 13 amino acids. The CDR3 DNA reads TGTGCCAGTACGGGACAGGGGAATACTGAAGCTTTCTTT. It specifies CASTGQGNTEAFF.

The V and J genes are TRBV6-5 and TRBJ2-1; D uncertain. This CDR3 has 15 amino acids. Trimming removed 6 bases from V and 2 bases from J, with 14 bases in between. Germline V gene data show CDR1 as MNHEY and CDR2 as SVGAGI. The CDR3: CASSLDPPAYNEQFF. The CDR3 nucleotides read TGTGCCAGCAGCCTAGACCCCCCGGCCTACAATGAGCAGTTCTTC.

V and J are TRBV7-2 and TRBJ1-2, with TRBD1 as a possible D gene (5 bases). CDR3 length: 15 residues. V was cut by 7 bases and J by 4 bases, with 19 bases left in between. Germline V gene data show CDR1 as SGHTA and CDR2 as FQGNSA. CDR3 DNA sequence: TGTGCCAGCACCCTAGCTAGGGGTGTCGGCTATGGCTACACCTTC. Translation gives CASTLARGVGYGYTF.

CDR3: CASSPLAGGGLDEQFF. CDR3 sequence (DNA): TGTGCCAGCAGTCCCCTAGCGGGGGGGGGTTTAGATGAGCAGTTCTTC. This chain connects TRBV2 to TRBJ2-1, with 12 nucleotides matching TRBD2. With 5 bases clipped from V and 8 bases from J, the junction kept 10 bases outside the gene matches. Germline assignment: CDR1 SNHLY and CDR2 FYNNEI. This CDR3 has 16 amino acids.

CDR3 protein: CASSARGGLWETQYF. The CDR3 DNA sequence: TGCGCCAGCAGCGCGCGGGGGGGCCTGTGGGAGACCCAGTACTTC. The V call is TRBV5-1, the J call TRBJ2-5; 9 nucleotides line up with TRBD2. The J segment lost 5 bases and the V segment lost 4 bases, leaving 9 bases of the junction unmatched. Germline values: CDR1 SGHRS, CDR2 YFSETQ. The CDR3 has 15 residues.

The chain employs TRBV19 and TRBJ1-5; D not certain. Germline V lookup: CDR1 LNHDA, CDR2 SQIVND (reference sequence). With 6 bases removed from V and 2 bases from J, the gap between germline ends came to 8 bases. CDR3 size: 13 residues. The CDR3 sequence: CASSPFGNQPQHF. DNA of the CDR3: TGTGCCAGTAGCCCGTTTGGCAATCAGCCCCAGCATTTT.